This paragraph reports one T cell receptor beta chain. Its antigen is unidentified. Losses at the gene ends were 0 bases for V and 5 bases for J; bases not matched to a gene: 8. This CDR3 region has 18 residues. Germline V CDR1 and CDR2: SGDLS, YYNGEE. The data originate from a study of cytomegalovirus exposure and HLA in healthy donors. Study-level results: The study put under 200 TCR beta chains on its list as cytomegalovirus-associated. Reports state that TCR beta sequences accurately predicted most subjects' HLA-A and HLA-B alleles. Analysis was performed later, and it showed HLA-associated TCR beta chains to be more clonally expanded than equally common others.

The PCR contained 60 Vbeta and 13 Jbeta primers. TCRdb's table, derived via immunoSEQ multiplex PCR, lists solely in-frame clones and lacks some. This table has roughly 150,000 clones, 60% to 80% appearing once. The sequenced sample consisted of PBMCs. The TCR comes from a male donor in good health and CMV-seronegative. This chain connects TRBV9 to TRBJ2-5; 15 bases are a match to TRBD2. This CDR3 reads CASSVALGLAGGGETQYF. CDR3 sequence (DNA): TGTGCCAGCAGCGTAGCTTTGGGACTAGCGGGGGGAGGGGAGACCCAGTACTTC.